This TCR beta chain derives from a study of blood T cell repertoires in COVID-19 (dated by TCRdb to between 2020 and 2021). Context from the whole study: Samples covering the acute and convalescent phases of COVID-19 were provided by collaborators in the United States, Italy and Spain. Samples were obtained from the ongoing ImmuneRACE study (first 160 participants) and from approximately 1,200 subjects provided by 6 global collaborators. The material from the prospective study consisted of cDNA or gDNA derived from T cells, B-cell-depleted T cells, or PBMCs. A de-identified subject ID, COVID-19 status, age in years and sex were almost always included in the sample metadata. Deeply sampled blood TCRbeta repertoires from subjects exposed to, actively infected with, or recovered from COVID-19 were included in the dataset. A freely available public database, intended as a resource for researchers studying the immune response to SARS-CoV-2, is where the repertoires were released. Where HLA class I and class II types were available, the types were taken from metadata supplied by the sample provider, not from assay-based typing. The research as a whole found: Clinical and demographic metadata were provided uncurated, with the amount varying by source and participant.

A note on this clone: Its target antigen remains unknown. It has no much larger one-base neighbor in the sample; base qualities were not kept.

TCRbeta CDR3 regions were amplified from genomic DNA using the immunoSEQ Assay, a bias-controlled multiplex PCR. In the original analysis: The number of nucleated cells in each sample was estimated from the amplification of reference gene primers within the assay. To quantify the absolute abundance of each unique TCRbeta CDR3 rearrangement, sequence reads were collapsed and filtered. For each sample, productive Simpson clonality was calculated as the square root of Simpson's diversity index over productive rearrangements. TCRdb holds this immuneACCESS table with in-frame rearrangements only. Some clones are missing; in checked studies, unresolved V genes explain under half, and the rest has no known cause. V and J calls and clone size are those listed in that table; D and trimming were worked out from the DNA. This sample has around 250,000 clones in its table, and approximately 80% of those were observed once. The ten top clones hold around 1.9% of the sample.

The collaborating institutions used their own protocols to collect whole blood in K2EDTA tubes. For TCRbeta analysis, collaborators shipped samples as frozen whole blood, isolated PBMCs, or DNA extracted from either of those sample types. CDR1 MNHEY and CDR2 SVGEGT were looked up in the germline V gene. From cysteine to phenylalanine, the CDR3 is 14 amino acids long. Left in the record is the CDR3 DNA by itself, 42 bases read in frame from the first base. V was cut back by 6 bases and J by 5 bases, leaving a gap of 16 bases between them. The sequence joins TRBV6-2 or TRBV6-3 to TRBJ1-2; the D region possibly corresponds to TRBD1 (6 bases align). The sequenced sample consisted of peripheral blood. This clonotype was sampled from a woman older than 75 with acute or convalescent COVID-19. CDR3 region: CASSQGLTGYGYTF. The nucleotide sequence reads as follows: TGTGCCAGCAGCCAAGGCCTGACAGGATATGGCTACACCTTC.